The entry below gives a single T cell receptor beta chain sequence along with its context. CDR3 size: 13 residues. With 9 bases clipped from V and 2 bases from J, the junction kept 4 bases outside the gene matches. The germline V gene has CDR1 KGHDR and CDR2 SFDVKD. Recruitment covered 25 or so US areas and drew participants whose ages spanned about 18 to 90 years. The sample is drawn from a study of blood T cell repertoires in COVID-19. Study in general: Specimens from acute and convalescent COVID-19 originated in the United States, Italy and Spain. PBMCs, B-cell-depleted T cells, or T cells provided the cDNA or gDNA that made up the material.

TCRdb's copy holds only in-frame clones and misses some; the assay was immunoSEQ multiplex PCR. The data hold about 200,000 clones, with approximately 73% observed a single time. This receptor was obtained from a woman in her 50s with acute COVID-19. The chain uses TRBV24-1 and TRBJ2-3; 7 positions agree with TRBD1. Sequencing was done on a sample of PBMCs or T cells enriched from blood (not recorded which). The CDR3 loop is CATGTAFTDTQYF. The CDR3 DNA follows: TGTGCCACCGGGACAGCATTCACAGATACGCAGTATTTT.